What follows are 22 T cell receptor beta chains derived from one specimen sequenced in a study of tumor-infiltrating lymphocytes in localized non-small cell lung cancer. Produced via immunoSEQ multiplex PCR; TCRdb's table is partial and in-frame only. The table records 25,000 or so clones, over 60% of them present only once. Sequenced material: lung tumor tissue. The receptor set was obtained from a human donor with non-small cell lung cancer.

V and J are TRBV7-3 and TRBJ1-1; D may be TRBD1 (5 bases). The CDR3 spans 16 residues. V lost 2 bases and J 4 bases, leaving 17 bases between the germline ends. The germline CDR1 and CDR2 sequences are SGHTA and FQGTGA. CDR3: CASSLGRGWGSTEAFF. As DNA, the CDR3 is TGTGCCAGCAGCTTAGGGCGGGGATGGGGGAGCACTGAAGCTTTCTTT.

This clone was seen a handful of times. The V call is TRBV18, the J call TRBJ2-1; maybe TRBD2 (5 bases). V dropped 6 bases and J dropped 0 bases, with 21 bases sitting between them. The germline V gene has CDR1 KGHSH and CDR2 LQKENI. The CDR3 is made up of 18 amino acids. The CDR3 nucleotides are TGTGCCAGCTCGAATCCGATCGTTTGGGAGAGCTCCTACAATGAGCAGTTCTTC. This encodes CASSNPIVWESSYNEQFF.

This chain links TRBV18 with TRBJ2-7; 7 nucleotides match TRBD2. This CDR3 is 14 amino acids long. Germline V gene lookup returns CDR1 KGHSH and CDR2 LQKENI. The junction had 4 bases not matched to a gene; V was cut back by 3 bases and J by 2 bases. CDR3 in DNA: TGTGCCAGCTCACCGGGACTACCCCCCTACGAGCAGTACTTC. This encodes CASSPGLPPYEQYF. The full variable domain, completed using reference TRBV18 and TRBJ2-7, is NAGVMQNPRHLVRRRGQEARLRCSPMKGHSHVYWYRQLPEEGLKFMVYLQKENIIDESGMPKERFSAEFPKEGPSILRIQQVVRGDSAAYFCASSPGLPPYEQYFGPGTRLTVT.

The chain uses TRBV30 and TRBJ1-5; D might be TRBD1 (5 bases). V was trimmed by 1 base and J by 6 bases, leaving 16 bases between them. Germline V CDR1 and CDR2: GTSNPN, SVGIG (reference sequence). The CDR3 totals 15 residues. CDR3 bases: TGTGCCTGGAGTGCATTGACAGAAACCGGTCAGCCCCAGCATTTT. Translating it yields CAWSALTETGQPQHF.

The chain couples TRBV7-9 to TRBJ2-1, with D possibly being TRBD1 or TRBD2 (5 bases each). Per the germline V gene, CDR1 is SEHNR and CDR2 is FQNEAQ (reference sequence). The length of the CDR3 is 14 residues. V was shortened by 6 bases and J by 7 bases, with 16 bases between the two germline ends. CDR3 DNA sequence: TGTGCCAGCAGAGAAGGGACGCCTGGGAATGAGCAGTTCTTC. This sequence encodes CASREGTPGNEQFF. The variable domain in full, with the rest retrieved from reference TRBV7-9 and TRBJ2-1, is DTGVSQNPRHKITKRGQNVTFRCDPISEHNRLYWYRQTLGQGPEFLTYFQNEAQLEKSRLLSDRFSAERPKGSFSTLEIQRTEQGDSAMYLCASREGTPGNEQFFGPGTRLTVL.

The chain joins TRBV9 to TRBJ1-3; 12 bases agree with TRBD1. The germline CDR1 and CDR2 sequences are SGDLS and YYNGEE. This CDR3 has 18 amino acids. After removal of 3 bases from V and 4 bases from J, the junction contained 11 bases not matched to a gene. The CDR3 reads CASSAEPGTGGRGNTIYF. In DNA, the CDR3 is TGTGCCAGCAGCGCCGAACCCGGGACAGGGGGCAGAGGAAACACCATATATTTT.

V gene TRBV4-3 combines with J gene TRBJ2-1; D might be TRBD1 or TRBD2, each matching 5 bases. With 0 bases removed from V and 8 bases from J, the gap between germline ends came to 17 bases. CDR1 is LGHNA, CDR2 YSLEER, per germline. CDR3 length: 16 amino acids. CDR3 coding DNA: TGCGCCAGCAGCCAAGAGGGGCGTCTCGGGGTCGATGAGCAGTTCTTC. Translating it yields CASSQEGRLGVDEQFF.

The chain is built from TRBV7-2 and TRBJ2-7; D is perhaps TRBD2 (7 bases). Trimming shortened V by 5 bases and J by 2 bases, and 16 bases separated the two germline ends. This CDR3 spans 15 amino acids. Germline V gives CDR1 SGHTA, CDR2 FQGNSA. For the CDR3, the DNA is TGTGCCAGCAGCCTAAGGGGGGGATTCACCTACGAGCAGTACTTC. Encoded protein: CASSLRGGFTYEQYF.

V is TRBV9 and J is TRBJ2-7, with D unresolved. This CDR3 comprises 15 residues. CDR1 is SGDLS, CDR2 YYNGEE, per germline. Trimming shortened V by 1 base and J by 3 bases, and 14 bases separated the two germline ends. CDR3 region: CASSVYSGSNYEQYF. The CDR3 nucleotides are TGTGCCAGCAGCGTATACTCCGGTTCGAACTACGAGCAGTACTTC. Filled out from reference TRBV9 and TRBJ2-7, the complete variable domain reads DSGVTQTPKHLITATGQRVTLRCSPRSGDLSVYWYQQSLDQGLQFLIQYYNGEERAKGNILERFSAQQFPDLHSELNLSSLELGDSALYFCASSVYSGSNYEQYFGPGTRLTVT.

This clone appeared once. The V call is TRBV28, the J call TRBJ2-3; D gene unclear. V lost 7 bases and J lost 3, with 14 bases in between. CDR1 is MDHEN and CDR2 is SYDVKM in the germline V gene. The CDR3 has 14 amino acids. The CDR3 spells CASTRVGETDTQYF. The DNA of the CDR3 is TGTGCCAGCACAAGGGTGGGTGAGACAGATACGCAGTATTTT.

The CDR3 sequence: CASSLADWDTQYF. The DNA for the CDR3 is TGTGCCAGCAGCCTAGCGGACTGGGATACGCAGTATTTT. The gene calls are TRBV9 and TRBJ2-3; 7 bases map to TRBD2. J was trimmed by 6 bases and V by 4 bases; bases with no gene match: 5. Germline lookup yields CDR1 SGDLS and CDR2 YYNGEE. The CDR3 spans 13 residues. Together with reference TRBV9 and TRBJ2-3, the CDR3 gives the full variable domain: DSGVTQTPKHLITATGQRVTLRCSPRSGDLSVYWYQQSLDQGLQFLIQYYNGEERAKGNILERFSAQQFPDLHSELNLSSLELGDSALYFCASSLADWDTQYFGPGTRLTVL.

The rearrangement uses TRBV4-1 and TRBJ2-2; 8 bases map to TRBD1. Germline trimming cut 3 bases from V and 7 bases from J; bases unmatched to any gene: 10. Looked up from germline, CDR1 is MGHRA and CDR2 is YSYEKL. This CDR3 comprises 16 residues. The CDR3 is CASSHLQQGAGGELFF. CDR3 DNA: TGCGCCAGCAGCCACCTCCAGCAGGGGGCGGGCGGGGAGCTGTTTTTT.

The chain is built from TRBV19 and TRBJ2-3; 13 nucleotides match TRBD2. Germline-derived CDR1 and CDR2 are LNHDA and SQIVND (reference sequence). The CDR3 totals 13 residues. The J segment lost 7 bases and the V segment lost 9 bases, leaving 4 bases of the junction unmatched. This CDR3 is CARSLAGGNTQYF. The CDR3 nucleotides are TGTGCCAGGTCACTAGCGGGGGGGAATACGCAGTATTTT.

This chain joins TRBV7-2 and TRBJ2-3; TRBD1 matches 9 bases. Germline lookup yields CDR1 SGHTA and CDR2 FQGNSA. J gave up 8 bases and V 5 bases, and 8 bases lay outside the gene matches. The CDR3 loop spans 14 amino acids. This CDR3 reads CASSQGQGGVTQYF. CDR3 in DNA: TGTGCCAGCAGCCAGGGACAGGGAGGGGTTACGCAGTATTTT.

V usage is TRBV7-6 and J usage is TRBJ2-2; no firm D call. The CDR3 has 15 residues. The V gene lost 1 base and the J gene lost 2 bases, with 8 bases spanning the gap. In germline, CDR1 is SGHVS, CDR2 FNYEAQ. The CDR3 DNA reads TGTGCCAGCAGCTTAGTTCCAGTAAACACCGGGGAGCTGTTTTTT. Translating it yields CASSLVPVNTGELFF.

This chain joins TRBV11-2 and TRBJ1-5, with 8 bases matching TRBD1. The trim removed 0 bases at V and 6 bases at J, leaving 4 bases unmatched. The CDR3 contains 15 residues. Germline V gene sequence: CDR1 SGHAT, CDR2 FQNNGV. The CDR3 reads CASSLDRGQGQPQHF. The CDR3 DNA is TGTGCCAGCAGCTTAGACAGGGGGCAGGGTCAGCCCCAGCATTTT.

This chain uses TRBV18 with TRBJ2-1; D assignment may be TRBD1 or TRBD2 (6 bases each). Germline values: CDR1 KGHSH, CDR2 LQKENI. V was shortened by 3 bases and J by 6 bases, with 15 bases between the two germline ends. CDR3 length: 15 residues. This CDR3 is CASSPPVGGGNEQFF. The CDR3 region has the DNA TGTGCCAGCTCACCGCCTGTCGGGGGCGGCAATGAGCAGTTCTTC.

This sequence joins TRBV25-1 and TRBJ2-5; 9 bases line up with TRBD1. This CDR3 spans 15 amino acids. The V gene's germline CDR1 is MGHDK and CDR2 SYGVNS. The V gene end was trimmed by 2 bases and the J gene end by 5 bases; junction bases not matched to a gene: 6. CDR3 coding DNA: TGTGCCAGCAGTGAAATAACAGGGGGCTTTGAGACCCAGTACTTC. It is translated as CASSEITGGFETQYF.

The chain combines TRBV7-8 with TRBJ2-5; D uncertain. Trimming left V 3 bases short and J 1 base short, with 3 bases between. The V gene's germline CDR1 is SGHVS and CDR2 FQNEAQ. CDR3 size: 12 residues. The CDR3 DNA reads TGTGCCAGCAGCTTGGGCCAAGAGACCCAGTACTTC. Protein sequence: CASSLGQETQYF.

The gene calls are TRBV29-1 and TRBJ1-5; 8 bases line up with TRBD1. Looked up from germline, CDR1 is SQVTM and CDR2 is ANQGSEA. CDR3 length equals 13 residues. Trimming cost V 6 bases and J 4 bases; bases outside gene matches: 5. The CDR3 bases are TGCAGCGTACAGGGGGAGAAAAATCAGCCCCAGCATTTT. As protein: CSVQGEKNQPQHF.

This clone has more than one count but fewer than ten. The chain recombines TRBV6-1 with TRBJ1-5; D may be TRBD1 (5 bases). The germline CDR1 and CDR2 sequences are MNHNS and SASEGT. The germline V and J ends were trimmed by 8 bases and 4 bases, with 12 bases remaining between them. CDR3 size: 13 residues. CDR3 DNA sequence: TGTGCCAGCCTCGAACAGGATAATCAGCCCCAGCATTTT. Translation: CASLEQDNQPQHF.

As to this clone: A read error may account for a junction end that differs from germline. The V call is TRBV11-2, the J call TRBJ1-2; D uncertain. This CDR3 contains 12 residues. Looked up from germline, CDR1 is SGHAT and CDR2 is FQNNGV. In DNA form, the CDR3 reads TGTGCCAGCAGCCCTATCGCGCCGCAACTCGCCTTC. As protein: CASSPIAPQLAF. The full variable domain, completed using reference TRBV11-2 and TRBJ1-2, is EAGVAQSPRYKIIEKRQSVAFWCNPISGHATLYWYQQILGQGPKLLIQFQNNGVVDDSQLPKDRFSAERLKGVDSTLKIQPAKLEDSAVYLCASSPIAPQLAFGSGTRLTVV.